The rows below give T cell receptor beta chains drawn from one sample of a study of blood T cell repertoires in COVID-19. Profiled with immunoSEQ multiplex PCR; TCRdb holds only in-frame clones, not every one. The sample shows 150,000 to 250,000 clones, about four fifths of them seen only once. Input material: PBMCs or T cells enriched from blood (not recorded which). These receptor sequences come from a man in his forties or fifties who had recovered from COVID-19. The conserved cysteine and the conserved F or W are not part of the CDR3 here. A D gene is named only where the DNA matches it firmly. The size field is filled for only some rows; it gives once, few, many or a size class.

J gene: TRBJ1-2
V gene: TRBV18
clone size: -
D gene: TRBD1
CDR3 protein: ASSPFGTGGNYGYT

J gene: TRBJ2-2
V gene: TRBV11-3
clone size: -
D gene: -
CDR3 protein: ASSLVYPSLSNTGELF

J gene: TRBJ1-5
V gene: TRBV19
clone size: -
D gene: TRBD1
CDR3 protein: ASSIGSGQGIPYSNQPQH

J gene: TRBJ2-5
V gene: TRBV5-1
clone size: once
D gene: TRBD1
CDR3 protein: ASSSGTGGQETQY

J gene: TRBJ2-3
V gene: TRBV7-8
clone size: -
D gene: TRBD2
CDR3 protein: ASSWRGADMSTDTQY

J gene: TRBJ2-4
V gene: TRBV5-4
clone size: once
D gene: -
CDR3 protein: ASSLGRPGDKNIQY

J gene: TRBJ2-5
V gene: TRBV5-4
clone size: -
D gene: TRBD2
CDR3 protein: ASSRTSGGQETQY

J gene: TRBJ1-5
V gene: TRBV6-1
clone size: -
D gene: -
CDR3 protein: ASSENGGGVRQPQH

J gene: TRBJ1-1
V gene: TRBV5-6
clone size: -
D gene: TRBD1
CDR3 protein: ASSKTGFAEAF

J gene: TRBJ1-2
V gene: TRBV6-2/TRBV6-3
clone size: -
D gene: TRBD1
CDR3 protein: ASSQKTGAGYT

J gene: TRBJ2-7
V gene: TRBV15
clone size: -
D gene: -
CDR3 protein: ATSRSPGLQYEQY

J gene: TRBJ1-2
V gene: TRBV5-4
clone size: -
D gene: -
CDR3 protein: ASSWGGLNDYGYT

J gene: TRBJ2-2
V gene: TRBV5-1
clone size: -
D gene: TRBD1
CDR3 protein: ASSSTDRGLGTGELF

J gene: TRBJ1-2
V gene: TRBV2
clone size: once
D gene: -
CDR3 protein: ASTLSRVNYGYT

J gene: TRBJ2-7
V gene: TRBV5-6
clone size: -
D gene: TRBD2
CDR3 protein: ASSGALSGDFYEQY

J gene: TRBJ2-7
V gene: TRBV4-1
clone size: -
D gene: -
CDR3 protein: ASSQSDLQGQQY

J gene: TRBJ1-1
V gene: TRBV3-1/TRBV3-2
clone size: once
D gene: -
CDR3 protein: ASSRDVEVIEAF

J gene: TRBJ1-6
V gene: TRBV9
clone size: -
D gene: TRBD1
CDR3 protein: ASSVARDRSSYNSPLH

J gene: TRBJ1-2
V gene: TRBV7-3
clone size: few
D gene: -
CDR3 protein: ASSLTRTDTDGYT

J gene: TRBJ2-5
V gene: TRBV5-1
clone size: -
D gene: -
CDR3 protein: ASSLAEWGGIETQY

J gene: TRBJ1-6
V gene: TRBV19
clone size: few
D gene: -
CDR3 protein: ASADSPNSPLH

J gene: TRBJ2-5
V gene: TRBV4-1
clone size: -
D gene: -
CDR3 protein: ASSHGQKQETQY

J gene: TRBJ2-3
V gene: TRBV5-6
clone size: -
D gene: -
CDR3 protein: ASSFSGTDTQY

J gene: TRBJ2-3
V gene: TRBV11-2
clone size: -
D gene: TRBD2
CDR3 protein: ASSPGLATDTQY

J gene: TRBJ2-2
V gene: TRBV19
clone size: -
D gene: -
CDR3 protein: ASSIAGGHNTGELF

J gene: TRBJ2-7
V gene: TRBV5-1
clone size: -
D gene: -
CDR3 protein: ASSSITGFSYEQY

J gene: TRBJ1-1
V gene: TRBV9
clone size: -
D gene: -
CDR3 protein: ASGLENTEAF

J gene: TRBJ1-5
V gene: TRBV12-3/TRBV12-4
clone size: -
D gene: -
CDR3 protein: ASSRHNQPQH